The next 21 T cell receptor beta chains were all read from a single sample in a study of graft-versus-host responses after intestinal transplantation. The antigens of these receptors remain unknown. The method was immunoSEQ multiplex PCR; TCRdb's version includes in-frame clones alone and lacks a portion of them. Counted here are about 93,000 clones, around 83% occurring once; the ten biggest clones make up approximately 0.88%. The sequencing here drew on unstimulated CD4+ T cells sorted from spleen or lymph node cells, taken before intestinal transplant. The receptors here all came from a human donor who received an intestinal transplant.

This clone was seen a few times. The rearrangement links TRBV5-6 to TRBJ1-2; D is ambiguous. This CDR3 comprises 13 residues. Germline V gene lookup returns CDR1 SGHDT and CDR2 YYEEEE. Trimming took 0 bases from V and 4 from J, leaving 7 bases between them. The CDR3 is CASSLARIYGYTF. CDR3 nucleotides: TGTGCCAGCAGCTTGGCGAGGATCTATGGCTACACCTTC. Variable domain in full (rest from reference TRBV5-6 and TRBJ1-2): DAGVTQSPTHLIKTRGQQVTLRCSPKSGHDTVSWYQQALGQGPQFIFQYYEEEERQRGNFPDRFSGHQFPNYSSELNVNALLLGDSALYLCASSLARIYGYTFGSGTRLTVV.

The chain carries TRBV7-3 and TRBJ2-2; TRBD2 agrees at 9 bases. Germline V gene data show CDR1 as SGHTA and CDR2 as FQGTGA. This CDR3 has 16 residues. V was clipped by 0 bases and J by 3 bases; unmatched bases: 2. The CDR3 loop reads CASSLTAGGYTGELFF. CDR3 DNA: TGTGCCAGCAGCTTAACGGCGGGAGGGTACACCGGGGAGCTGTTTTTT.

This clone has more than one count but fewer than ten. The rearrangement joins TRBV2 to TRBJ2-2; a possible D gene is TRBD1 (5 bases). CDR1 SNHLY and CDR2 FYNNEI come from the germline V gene. The CDR3 totals 11 residues. Trimming pared 6 bases from V and 6 bases from J, leaving 5 bases between. CDR3 nucleotide sequence: TGTGCCAGCAGCAGGGCCGGGGAGCTGTTTTTT. This gives the protein CASSRAGELFF.

The chain couples TRBV5-6 to TRBJ2-5; 8 nucleotides align to TRBD1. With 4 bases clipped from V and 4 bases from J, the junction kept 6 bases outside the gene matches. The CDR3 sequence is 14 residues long. Per the germline V gene, CDR1 is SGHDT and CDR2 is YYEEEE. In nucleotides, the CDR3 is TGTGCCAGCAGCATCCAGGGGGCGGGAGAGACCCAGTACTTC. Its translation: CASSIQGAGETQYF.

This chain links TRBV19 with TRBJ2-5; 9 bases are a match to TRBD1. The CDR3 consists of 16 residues. Germline V gene sequence: CDR1 LNHDA, CDR2 SQIVND (reference sequence). Trimming removed 6 bases from V and 2 bases from J; junction bases left unmatched: 10. The CDR3 reads CASSPFGTGKQETQYF. The CDR3 DNA sequence: TGTGCCAGTAGCCCCTTTGGGACAGGGAAGCAAGAGACCCAGTACTTC.

The V and J genes are TRBV7-8 and TRBJ1-5; 11 nucleotides agree with TRBD1. J gave up 5 bases and V 5 bases, and 2 bases lay outside the gene matches. The germline gives CDR1 SGHVS, CDR2 FQNEAQ. The CDR3 has 14 residues. This CDR3 is CASSRDRGYQPQHF. As DNA, the CDR3 is TGTGCCAGCAGCCGGGACAGGGGGTATCAGCCCCAGCATTTT.

The chain recombines TRBV5-1 with TRBJ2-1; D is possibly TRBD1 (6 bases). The ends were cut back, 2 bases at V and 2 bases at J, with 11 bases in the middle. The CDR3 consists of 15 residues. Germline values: CDR1 SGHRS, CDR2 YFSETQ. This chain's CDR3 is CASSLAGDTYNEQFF. The CDR3 nucleotides are TGCGCCAGCAGCTTAGCAGGGGACACCTACAATGAGCAGTTCTTC.

CDR3 in amino acids: CASKSAGTPNTGELFF. DNA for the CDR3: TGTGCCAGCAAGTCCGCCGGGACACCGAACACCGGGGAGCTGTTTTTT. The rearrangement uses TRBV2 and TRBJ2-2, with a tentative D call TRBD1 (6 bases). Germline V gene lookup returns CDR1 SNHLY and CDR2 FYNNEI. This CDR3 region has 16 residues. V dropped 7 bases and J dropped 0 bases, with 15 bases sitting between them. The entire variable domain, with the rest obtained from reference TRBV2 and TRBJ2-2, is as follows: EPEVTQTPSHQVTQMGQEVILRCVPISNHLYFYWYRQILGQKVEFLVSFYNNEISEKSEIFDDQFSVERPDGSNFTLKIRSTKLEDSAMYFCASKSAGTPNTGELFFGEGSRLTVL.

The genes are TRBV5-1 and TRBJ2-7; possible D gene TRBD2, 5 bases. CDR1 and CDR2 (germline): SGHRS, YFSETQ. CDR3 size: 15 residues. V lost 0 bases and J 0 bases, leaving 10 bases between the germline ends. The CDR3 nucleotides read TGCGCCAGCAGCTTGGAAGCCGGGAACTCCTACGAGCAGTACTTC. As protein: CASSLEAGNSYEQYF.

The V and J genes are TRBV4-1 and TRBJ2-1; TRBD2 matches 10 bases. The CDR3 is 16 residues long. The J segment lost 10 bases and the V segment lost 0 bases, leaving 9 bases of the junction unmatched. Germline V lookup: CDR1 MGHRA, CDR2 YSYEKL. The DNA for the CDR3 is TGCGCCAGCAGCCAAGAGGGACTAGCGCGTATTGGCGAGCAGTTCTTC. The encoded protein is CASSQEGLARIGEQFF.

J is TRBJ1-5 and V is TRBV5-1; D gene unclear. The CDR3 runs to 15 residues. V was cut by 4 bases and J by 0 bases, with 11 bases left in between. The germline gives CDR1 SGHRS, CDR2 YFSETQ. CDR3: CASSPAGDSNQPQHF. Written as DNA, the CDR3 is TGCGCCAGCAGCCCCGCGGGCGATAGCAATCAGCCCCAGCATTTT.

The V gene is TRBV27, the J gene TRBJ1-5; no definite D call. With 3 bases removed from V and 4 bases from J, the gap between germline ends came to 7 bases. The germline V gene encodes CDR1 MNHEY and CDR2 SMNVEV (reference sequence). The CDR3 is 13 amino acids. The CDR3, as DNA: TGTGCCAGCAGTTTTCGACAAAATCAGCCCCAGCATTTT. It codes for CASSFRQNQPQHF.

This clone was counted once. This chain links TRBV5-1 with TRBJ2-3; D unresolved. CDR3 size: 14 residues. Trimming took off 9 bases at V and 0 bases at J, with 14 bases between the two ends. Germline assignment: CDR1 SGHRS and CDR2 YFSETQ. The CDR3 DNA is TGCGCCACGACTCCACTTGGGAGCACAGATACGCAGTATTTT. Translated, it gives CATTPLGSTDTQYF.

This clone was detected only once. The CDR3, as DNA: TGTGCCAGCAGTGAAGAAACAGGGATGTATGGCTACACCTTC. Protein sequence: CASSEETGMYGYTF. The chain joins TRBV2 to TRBJ1-2; D is possibly TRBD1 (6 bases). V shed 1 base and J shed 5 bases, with 11 bases lying between them. CDR3 length equals 14 residues. Per germline, CDR1 SNHLY and CDR2 FYNNEI.

The chain recombines TRBV11-2 with TRBJ1-2; 7 bases line up with TRBD1. There are 13 residues in the CDR3. Germline lookup yields CDR1 SGHAT and CDR2 FQNNGV. J lost 4 bases, V lost 5 bases, and 4 bases had no gene match. CDR3 DNA: TGTGCCAGCAGCCGGGACAGTACCTATGGCTACACCTTC. Amino acids: CASSRDSTYGYTF.

The chain uses TRBV9 and TRBJ2-3; 7 nucleotides agree with TRBD2. V shed 2 bases, J shed 5 bases, and the junction held 8 bases outside the gene matches. CDR3 size: 15 residues. Germline V gene data show CDR1 as SGDLS and CDR2 as YYNGEE. The CDR3 region is CASSVNQRGEDTQYF. DNA for the CDR3: TGTGCCAGCAGCGTCAATCAGCGGGGCGAAGATACGCAGTATTTT.

This sequence joins TRBV11-3 and TRBJ2-1; 9 bases align to TRBD2. Germline-derived CDR1 and CDR2 are SGHNT and YENEEA. CDR3 length: 13 residues. The trim removed 5 bases at V and 10 bases at J, leaving 6 bases unmatched. The CDR3 spells CASSQSGGREQFF. The CDR3 DNA follows: TGTGCCAGCAGCCAAAGCGGGGGGCGGGAGCAGTTCTTC.

The chain carries TRBV6-1 and TRBJ2-3; 8 bases map to TRBD2. The length of the CDR3 is 16 residues. Unmatched junction bases numbered 9, after V lost 1 base and J lost 6 bases. Germline V gene sequence: CDR1 MNHNS, CDR2 SASEGT. CDR3 region: CASSEVLRGGRDTQYF. CDR3 nucleotide sequence: TGTGCCAGCAGTGAAGTCCTACGGGGGGGCCGTGATACGCAGTATTTT.

The chain employs TRBV7-2 and TRBJ1-2, with a weak D call TRBD1 (6 bases). Germline assignment: CDR1 SGHTA and CDR2 FQGNSA. Between the trimmed V and J ends, which lost 4 bases and 7 bases, there was a span of 13 bases. This CDR3 contains 13 residues. CDR3 sequence reads: CASSSVAGAGYTF. The CDR3 DNA reads TGTGCCAGCAGCTCGGTGGCAGGGGCTGGCTACACCTTC.

The CDR3 DNA reads as TGTGCCAGCAGCCCCCTAGCGGGAGGCGAGCAGTACTTC. It yields the protein CASSPLAGGEQYF. This chain joins TRBV5-4 and TRBJ2-7; 11 bases line up with TRBD2. Germline CDR1 reads SGHNT; CDR2 reads YYREEE (reference sequence). The CDR3 length is 13 residues. The trim removed 4 bases at V and 6 bases at J, leaving 3 bases unmatched.

V gene TRBV28 combines with J gene TRBJ2-7, with D perhaps TRBD2 (5 bases). Germline V gene lookup returns CDR1 MDHEN and CDR2 SYDVKM. This CDR3 has 12 residues. CDR3 amino acids: CAVRGDKYEQYF. In DNA form, the CDR3 reads TGTGCTGTCCGGGGAGATAAATACGAGCAGTACTTC.